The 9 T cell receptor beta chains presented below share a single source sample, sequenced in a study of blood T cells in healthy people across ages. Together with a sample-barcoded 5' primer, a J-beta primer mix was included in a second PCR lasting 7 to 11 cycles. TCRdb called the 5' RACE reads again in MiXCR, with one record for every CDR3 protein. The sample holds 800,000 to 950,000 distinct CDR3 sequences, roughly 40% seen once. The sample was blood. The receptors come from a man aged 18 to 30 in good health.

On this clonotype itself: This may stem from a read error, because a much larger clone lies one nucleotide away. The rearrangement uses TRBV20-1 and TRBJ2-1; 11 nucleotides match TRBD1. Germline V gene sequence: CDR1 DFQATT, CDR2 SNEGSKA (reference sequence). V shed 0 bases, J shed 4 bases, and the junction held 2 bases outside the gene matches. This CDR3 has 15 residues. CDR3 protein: CSARDGDRGYNEQFF. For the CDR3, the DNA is TGCAGTGCTAGAGATGGGGACAGGGGGTACAATGAGCAGTTCTTC.

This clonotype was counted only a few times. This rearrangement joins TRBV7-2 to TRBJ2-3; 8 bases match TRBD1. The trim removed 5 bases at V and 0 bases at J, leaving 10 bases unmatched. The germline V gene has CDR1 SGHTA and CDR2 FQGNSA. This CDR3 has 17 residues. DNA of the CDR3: TGTGCCAGCAGCACCAGCGACAGGGGCAGTAGCACAGATACGCAGTATTTT. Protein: CASSTSDRGSSTDTQYF. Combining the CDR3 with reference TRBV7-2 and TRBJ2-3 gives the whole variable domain GAGVSQSPSNKVTEKGKDVELRCDPISGHTALYWYRQSLGQGLEFLIYFQGNSAPDKSGLPSDRFSAERTGGSVSTLTIQRTQQEDSAVYLCASSTSDRGSSTDTQYFGPGTRLTVL.

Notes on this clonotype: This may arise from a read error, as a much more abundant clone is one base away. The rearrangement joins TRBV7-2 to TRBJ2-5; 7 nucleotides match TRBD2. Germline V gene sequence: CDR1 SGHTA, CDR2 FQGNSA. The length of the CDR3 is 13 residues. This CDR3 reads CACSSGTTQTQYF. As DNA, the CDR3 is TGTGCCTGCAGCTCCGGGACTACGCAGACCCAGTACTTC. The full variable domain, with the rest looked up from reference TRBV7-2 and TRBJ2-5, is GAGVSQSPSNKVTEKGKDVELRCDPISGHTALYWYRQSLGQGLEFLIYFQGNSAPDKSGLPSDRFSAERTGGSVSTLTIQRTQQEDSAVYLCACSSGTTQTQYFGPGTRLLVL.

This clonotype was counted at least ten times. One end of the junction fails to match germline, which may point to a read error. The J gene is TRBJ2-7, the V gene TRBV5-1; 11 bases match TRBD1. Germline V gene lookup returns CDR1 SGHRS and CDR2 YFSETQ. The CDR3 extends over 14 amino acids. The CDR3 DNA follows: TGTGCCAGCAGTTCGGGACAGGGGGCCTACGAGCAGTACTTC. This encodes CASSSGQGAYEQYF.

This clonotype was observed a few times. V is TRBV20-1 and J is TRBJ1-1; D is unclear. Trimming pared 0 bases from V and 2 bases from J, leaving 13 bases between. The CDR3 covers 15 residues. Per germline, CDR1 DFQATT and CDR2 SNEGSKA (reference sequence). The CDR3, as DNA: TGCAGTGCTAGAGATTATTCGGCAGATAACACTGAAGCTTTCTTT. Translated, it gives CSARDYSADNTEAFF.

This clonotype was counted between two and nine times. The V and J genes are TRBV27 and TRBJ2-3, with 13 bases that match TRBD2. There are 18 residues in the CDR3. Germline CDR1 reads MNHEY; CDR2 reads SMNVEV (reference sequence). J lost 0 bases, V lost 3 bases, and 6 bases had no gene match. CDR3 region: CASSLRTSGGPSTDTQYF. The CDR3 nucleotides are TGTGCCAGCAGTTTGCGGACTAGCGGGGGCCCAAGCACAGATACGCAGTATTTT.

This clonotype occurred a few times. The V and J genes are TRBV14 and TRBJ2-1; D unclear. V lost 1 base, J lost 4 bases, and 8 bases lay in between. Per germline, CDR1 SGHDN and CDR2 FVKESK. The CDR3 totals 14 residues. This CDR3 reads CASSQAYMYNEQFF. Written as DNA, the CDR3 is TGTGCCAGCAGCCAAGCTTACATGTACAATGAGCAGTTCTTC.

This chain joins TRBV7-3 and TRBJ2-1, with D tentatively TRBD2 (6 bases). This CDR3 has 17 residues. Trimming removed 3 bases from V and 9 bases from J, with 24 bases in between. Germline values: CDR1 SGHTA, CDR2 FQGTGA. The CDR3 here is CASSFQGWDWKGGEQFF. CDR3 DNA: TGTGCCAGCAGCTTTCAGGGCTGGGACTGGAAGGGTGGTGAGCAGTTCTTC.

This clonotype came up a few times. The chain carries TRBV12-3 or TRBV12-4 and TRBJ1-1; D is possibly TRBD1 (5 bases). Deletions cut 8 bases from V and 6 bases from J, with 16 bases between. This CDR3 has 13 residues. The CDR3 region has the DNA TGTGCCAGCCTCCCCGGGGGGGTAGCTGAAGCTTTCTTT. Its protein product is CASLPGGVAEAFF.